The entry that follows covers one T cell receptor beta chain sequence. V gave up 4 bases and J gave up 6 bases, with 16 bases separating them. The CDR3 has 15 amino acids. The germline V gene encodes CDR1 SGHDN and CDR2 FVKESK. Profiled with immunoSEQ multiplex PCR; TCRdb holds only in-frame clones, not every one. This table holds fewer than 400,000 clones, roughly 85% found once. The data were taken from a study of blood T cell repertoires in COVID-19. Study in general: Some COVID-19 samples were acute and others convalescent; all came from the United States, Italy and Spain.

Recovery meant two consecutive negative NP/OP PCR tests, professional clearance, or resolved symptoms. The sequenced material came from PBMCs or T cells enriched from blood (not recorded which). This clonotype was obtained from a man between 25 and 39 years old who had recovered from COVID-19. V and J are TRBV14 and TRBJ2-1, with a weak D call TRBD1 (5 bases). This CDR3 is CASSPKPQGFNEQFF. In DNA, the CDR3 is TGTGCCAGCAGCCCGAAGCCCCAGGGTTTCAATGAGCAGTTCTTC.